These T cell receptor beta chains were read from a single sample in a study of shared clonotypes between healthy human individuals. Data came from immunoSEQ multiplex PCR; TCRdb stores just in-frame clones and leaves some out. The sample records roughly 1,000,000 clones, 75% to 85% being singletons. Input material: memory CD4+ T cells from PBMCs. Receptor source: a man younger than 35 in good health. Some clones in this sample may be carry-over from other donors' samples. The CDR3 runs from the conserved cysteine through the conserved F or W. Fields, in order: V gene, CDR3 length, J gene, D gene, clone size, CDR3 DNA, CDR3 protein. The D gene is left open where the match is weak. Size is omitted from some rows. Given values are once, few, many or a class for expanded clones.

TRBV5-4	13	TRBJ1-5	-	-	TGTGCCAGCAGCTTAGGCAGGGAGTCGCCCCAGCATTTT	CASSLGRESPQHF
TRBV9	14	TRBJ2-3	TRBD2	-	TGTGCCAGCAGCGTGGCGGGAGGGCGAGATACGCAGTATTTT	CASSVAGGRDTQYF
TRBV6-5	12	TRBJ1-1	-	many	TGTGCCAGCAGTTTCCGAGGCACTGAAGCTTTCTTT	CASSFRGTEAFF
TRBV6-5	12	TRBJ1-1	TRBD1	-	TGTGCCAGCAGTAAGACAGGGTTGGAAGCTTTCTTT	CASSKTGLEAFF
TRBV19	13	TRBJ1-2	TRBD1	few	TGTGCCAGTAGTGTTGGACAGGGCTGGGGCTACACCTTC	CASSVGQGWGYTF
TRBV25-1	15	TRBJ1-1	TRBD1	once	TGTGCCAGCAGCCCTAACAGGGGGACGGTCACTGAAGCTTTCTTT	CASSPNRGTVTEAFF
TRBV5-1	16	TRBJ2-7	TRBD1	-	TGCGCCAGCAGCTTGGCCGCGTCAGGGGGATACTACGAGCAGTACTTC	CASSLAASGGYYEQYF
TRBV5-4	13	TRBJ2-1	-	-	TGTGCCAGCAGCTTGGGGACCACAAATGAGCAGTTCTTC	CASSLGTTNEQFF
TRBV28	17	TRBJ2-6	-	-	TGTGCCAGCAGTTACCGGCGGGTGGGGACTGGGGCCAACGTCCTGACTTTC	CASSYRRVGTGANVLTF
TRBV5-1	15	TRBJ1-3	-	few	TGCGCCAGCAGCCCGGAGGGCAGCTCTGGAAACACCATATATTTT	CASSPEGSSGNTIYF
TRBV7-2	15	TRBJ1-5	-	-	TGTGCCAGCAGCTTAGCAGGGAGGCACATAGAGCCCCAGCATTTT	CASSLAGRHIEPQHF
TRBV19	15	TRBJ2-2	-	-	TGTGCCAGTAGCACCGGGACGGCGAACACCGGGGAGCTGTTTTTT	CASSTGTANTGELFF
TRBV6-5	12	TRBJ1-2	-	-	TGTGCCAGCAGTGGCCTAGTGGATGGCTACACCTTC	CASSGLVDGYTF
TRBV7-9	13	TRBJ2-7	TRBD1	-	TGTGCCAGCAGCCAGGGACAGTCTTACGAGCAGTACTTC	CASSQGQSYEQYF
TRBV28	16	TRBJ1-3	TRBD1	-	TGTGCCAGCAGCCTTTACAGGGGAAGCTCTGGAAACACCATATATTTT	CASSLYRGSSGNTIYF
TRBV27	15	TRBJ2-7	TRBD2	-	TGTGCCAGCAGTCCTGGACTAGCGGGGGCCTACGAGCAGTACTTC	CASSPGLAGAYEQYF
TRBV5-4	16	TRBJ2-3	TRBD2	-	TGTGCCAGCAGCTACGAAGCGGGAGGGCGCACAGATACGCAGTATTTT	CASSYEAGGRTDTQYF
TRBV30	12	TRBJ2-7	TRBD2	-	TGTGCCTGGAGGTTTGGGAGGGGCGAGCAGTACTTC	CAWRFGRGEQYF
TRBV2	15	TRBJ2-5	TRBD2	-	TGTGCCAGCAGAGAGACTAGCGGAGCAGTGGGGACCCAGTACTTC	CASRETSGAVGTQYF
TRBV4-2	16	TRBJ1-3	TRBD1	-	TGTGCCAGCAGCTTGGGAGGGGGCAACTCTGGAAACACCATATATTTT	CASSLGGGNSGNTIYF
TRBV7-9	15	TRBJ2-1	TRBD2	-	TGTGCCAGCAGTTCTGAGCGGGAGCCGGGCAATGAGCAGTTCTTC	CASSSEREPGNEQFF
TRBV29-1	12	TRBJ1-2	-	-	TGCAGCGTTGAAGGGGTGGACTATGGCTACACCTTC	CSVEGVDYGYTF
TRBV6-6	15	TRBJ1-2	-	-	TGTGCCAGCAGTTACTCGATCGGTCTCGGACCTGGCTACACCTTC	CASSYSIGLGPGYTF
TRBV5-6	15	TRBJ2-3	TRBD1	once	TGTGCCAGCAGCTCCGGGACAGGGATGGCAGATACGCAGTATTTT	CASSSGTGMADTQYF
TRBV28	13	TRBJ2-5	TRBD2	-	TGTGCCACGCGGGAGGGCTTAGAAGAGACCCAGTACTTC	CATREGLEETQYF
TRBV6-4	13	TRBJ1-4	-	-	TGTGCCAGCAGCGGAGAGAGTTGGGAAAAACTGTTTTTT	CASSGESWEKLFF
TRBV25-1	15	TRBJ2-5	TRBD1	-	TGTGCCAGCAGTAAAACAGGGGGCAGGTGGGAGACCCAGTACTTC	CASSKTGGRWETQYF
TRBV6-5	13	TRBJ1-2	TRBD1	few	TGTGCCAGCAGCTCCGGGACAGGGCGCGGCTACACCTTC	CASSSGTGRGYTF
TRBV28	15	TRBJ1-1	TRBD1	few	TGTGCCAGCAGTGAGTTGGGCAGGGGGGAAGCTGAAGCTTTCTTT	CASSELGRGEAEAFF
TRBV5-6	11	TRBJ2-5	-	-	TGTGCCAGCAGCCAAGCGGTAACCCAGTACTTC	CASSQAVTQYF
TRBV5-1	17	TRBJ1-1	-	-	TGCGCCAGCAGCTTTTTTTCGGACGGGAACTTGAACACTGAAGCTTTCTTT	CASSFFSDGNLNTEAFF
TRBV25-1	13	TRBJ2-6	-	-	TGTGCCAGCAGTCTTTCCGGGGCCAACGTCCTGACTTTC	CASSLSGANVLTF
TRBV5-6	16	TRBJ2-2	-	once	TGTGCCAGCAGCTTGGTCGGTCTAGCGAACACCGGGGAGCTGTTTTTT	CASSLVGLANTGELFF
TRBV19	12	TRBJ2-1	-	-	TGTGCCAGTTCTCTACGGGAGAATGAGCAGTTCTTC	CASSLRENEQFF
TRBV6-5	14	TRBJ2-7	TRBD2	-	TGTGCCAGCAGTTCCGGGACTAGCGGGGGGTTGCAGTACTTC	CASSSGTSGGLQYF
TRBV19	15	TRBJ2-1	TRBD2	-	TGTGCCAGTAGTTCATCAGCGGGAGGGTACAATGAGCAGTTCTTC	CASSSSAGGYNEQFF
TRBV18	17	TRBJ2-3	TRBD2	-	TGTGCCAGCTCACCGCCCGGGACTAGCGACGCGACAGATACGCAGTATTTT	CASSPPGTSDATDTQYF
TRBV5-1	11	TRBJ2-1	-	-	TGCGCCAGCAGCGAACACAATGAGCAGTTCTTC	CASSEHNEQFF
TRBV13	13	TRBJ1-1	-	few	TGTGCCAGCAGCTTAGATGGGAACACTGAAGCTTTCTTT	CASSLDGNTEAFF
TRBV7-6	14	TRBJ1-3	-	-	TGTGCCAGCAGCCAAAACCCGGCTGGAAACACCATATATTTT	CASSQNPAGNTIYF
TRBV5-1	13	TRBJ1-2	-	once	TGCGCCAGCAGCTTTGAATCCGTCTATGGCTACACCTTC	CASSFESVYGYTF
TRBV7-9	15	TRBJ2-1	TRBD2	-	TGTGCCAGCAGCTTAGGGACTAGCGGGATAGATGAGCAGTTCTTC	CASSLGTSGIDEQFF
TRBV6-1	13	TRBJ1-2	-	once	TGTGCCAGCAGCGTGGACGGAAACTATGGCTACACCTTC	CASSVDGNYGYTF
TRBV5-1	16	TRBJ2-7	TRBD2	-	TGCGCCAGCAGCGACGGGACTAGCGGGAGGGTGTACGAGCAGTACTTC	CASSDGTSGRVYEQYF
TRBV5-1	16	TRBJ1-2	TRBD1	-	TGCGCCAGCAGCTTGGAACAGGGGGCAAGAAGGTGGGGCTACACCTTC	CASSLEQGARRWGYTF
TRBV30	15	TRBJ2-7	TRBD2	-	TGTGCCTGGACCCTTCCTAGCGGGAGCGTCTACGAGCAGTACTTC	CAWTLPSGSVYEQYF